The 28 T cell receptor beta chains given below trace back to one sample, sequenced in a study of T cell repertoires in cytomegalovirus infection. TCRdb analysed the reads with MiXCR anew, one entry per CDR3 protein. The data contain approximately 180,000 distinct CDR3 sequences, approximately 20% of them seen just once; the ten biggest clones take up just under 3%. Sequencing used PBMCs. These receptors originate from a human donor in good health (CMV status not recorded). Some clones in this sample may be carry-over from other donors' samples.

This clonotype was detected once. A much more abundant neighbour one base away suggests this may be a read error. The genes are TRBV7-2 and TRBJ2-5; D tentatively reads TRBD1 or TRBD2 (5 bases each). The CDR3 has 14 residues. The V gene's germline CDR1 is SGHTA and CDR2 FQGNSA. Here the CDR3 DNA reads TGTGCCAGCAGCGAGGCTGGAAGGGGAGAGACCCAGAACTTC. This codes for CASSEAGRGETQNF.

This clonotype turned up a few times. This chain connects TRBV2 to TRBJ1-1, with D maybe TRBD1 (5 bases). CDR1 SNHLY and CDR2 FYNNEI come from the germline V gene. The CDR3 spans 15 residues. With 6 bases removed from V and 1 base from J, the gap between germline ends came to 15 bases. CDR3: CASRTRGGGNTEAFF. CDR3 DNA: TGTGCCAGCAGGACCCGGGGCGGGGGGAACACTGAAGCTTTCTTT.

The rearrangement uses TRBV6-5 and TRBJ1-1; D might be TRBD1 (6 bases). This CDR3 contains 16 residues. The germline V and J ends were trimmed by 0 bases and 1 base, with 12 bases remaining between them. CDR1 and CDR2 (germline): MNHEY, SVGAGI. CDR3 DNA: TGTGCCAGCAGTTACTCGATGGGGGCGGGGAACACTGAAGCTTTCTTT. Protein product: CASSYSMGAGNTEAFF.

This clonotype was detected many times. The DNA for the CDR3 is TGTGCCAGCAGCTTATCGTCCGGGACAGGGGGCGGAAAGACCCAGTACTTC. This translates into CASSLSSGTGGGKTQYF. This rearrangement joins TRBV7-3 to TRBJ2-5, with 12 nucleotides matching TRBD1. J gave up 6 bases and V 2 bases, and 10 bases lay outside the gene matches. Per germline, CDR1 SGHTA and CDR2 FQGTGA. The length of the CDR3 is 17 residues.

The V call is TRBV20-1, the J call TRBJ1-3; weak D call: TRBD1 (5 bases). This CDR3 comprises 18 residues. The ends were cut back, 1 base at V and 0 bases at J, with 19 bases in the middle. CDR1 DFQATT and CDR2 SNEGSKA come from the germline V gene (reference sequence). As DNA, the CDR3 is TGCAGTGCTAGAGTTGGAGGGGCGTCAGCTAGCTCTGGAAACACCATATATTTT. It codes for CSARVGGASASSGNTIYF.

This chain links TRBV9 with TRBJ2-7; D is perhaps TRBD2 (6 bases). Trimming cost V 4 bases and J 7 bases, with 24 bases left between them. The germline gives CDR1 SGDLS, CDR2 YYNGEE. The CDR3 has 16 amino acids. CDR3 loop: CASSPSTGTVRREQYF. CDR3 DNA: TGTGCCAGCAGCCCGAGTACCGGGACTGTCAGGAGGGAGCAGTACTTC.

The gene calls are TRBV5-6 and TRBJ1-5, with D maybe TRBD1 (5 bases). The V gene lost 0 bases and the J gene lost 4 bases, with 20 bases spanning the gap. The CDR3 contains 18 residues. Per the germline V gene, CDR1 is SGHDT and CDR2 is YYEEEE. The CDR3: CASSLGAGDYRRNQPQHF. The CDR3, as DNA: TGTGCCAGCAGCTTGGGAGCGGGGGATTACAGGAGAAATCAGCCCCAGCATTTT.

There are many counts of this clonotype. The rearrangement joins TRBV6-2 or TRBV6-3 to TRBJ2-1; possibly TRBD2 for D (6 bases). This CDR3 comprises 15 residues. Per germline, CDR1 MNHEY and CDR2 SVGEGT. Trimming pared 6 bases from V and 6 bases from J, leaving 18 bases between. CDR3 loop: CASSTTRAASNEQFF. CDR3 nucleotides: TGTGCCAGCAGCACGACTAGGGCCGCATCCAATGAGCAGTTCTTC.

The V call is TRBV24-1, the J call TRBJ2-2; no clear D gene. The CDR3 runs 14 residues. Between the trimmed V and J ends, which lost 11 bases and 6 bases, there was a span of 18 bases. Germline V gives CDR1 KGHDR, CDR2 SFDVKD. In DNA, the CDR3 is TGTGCCATCAGCACCCCGGGTGGGGCCGGGGAGCTGTTTTTT. It yields the protein CAISTPGGAGELFF.

In the case of this clonotype: One end of the junction fails to match germline, which may point to a read error. The rearrangement joins TRBV25-1 to TRBJ1-1, with TRBD1 matching over 8 bases. This CDR3 spans 15 amino acids. The germline CDR1 and CDR2 sequences are MGHDK and SYGVNS. CDR3 loop: CDSSLGQGLDTEAFF. Here the CDR3 DNA reads TGTGACAGCAGTCTAGGACAGGGATTGGACACTGAAGCTTTCTTT.

J is TRBJ1-1 and V is TRBV5-6, with D unresolved. V was shortened by 4 bases and J by 1 base, with 11 bases between the two germline ends. CDR1 is SGHDT and CDR2 is YYEEEE in the germline V gene. The CDR3 is 14 residues long. As DNA, the CDR3 is TGTGCCAGCAGCAGGTCTCGGGAGAACACTGAAGCTTTCTTT. Its translation is CASSRSRENTEAFF.

This clonotype was recorded at least ten times. The chain is built from TRBV19 and TRBJ1-3; D gene unclear. The CDR3 has 15 amino acids. Trimming removed 7 bases at V and 0 bases at J, with 13 bases between. Germline CDR1 LNHDA, CDR2 SQIVND (reference sequence). CDR3 sequence: CASTPDASSGNTIYF. CDR3 DNA sequence: TGTGCCAGTACCCCGGACGCCAGCTCTGGAAACACCATATATTTT.

This clonotype was detected only a few times. The V and J genes are TRBV7-9 and TRBJ1-2; D unclear. Germline lookup yields CDR1 SEHNR and CDR2 FQNEAQ (reference sequence). The CDR3 is 13 amino acids. V dropped 3 bases and J dropped 3 bases, with 8 bases sitting between them. The CDR3 bases are TGTGCCAGCAGCTTGGGTTCGGACTATGGCTACACCTTC. Its translation: CASSLGSDYGYTF.

This chain joins TRBV7-8 and TRBJ1-5; D uncertain. Deletions cut 6 bases from V and 2 bases from J, with 11 bases between. CDR1 and CDR2 (germline): SGHVS, FQNEAQ. CDR3 length: 14 residues. CDR3 loop: CASSSDRGNQPQHF. As DNA, the CDR3 is TGTGCCAGCAGTTCCGACCGTGGCAATCAGCCCCAGCATTTT.

This clonotype has a count of ten or more. The chain recombines TRBV25-1 with TRBJ2-1, with unresolved D. From germline, CDR1 is MGHDK and CDR2 SYGVNS. The CDR3 spans 15 residues. The V and J ends lost 4 bases and 0 bases respectively, with 10 bases between them. The CDR3 loop reads CASSVKSSSYNEQFF. The CDR3 DNA follows: TGTGCCAGCAGTGTCAAATCAAGCTCCTACAATGAGCAGTTCTTC.

The table lists this clonotype with a few counts. The chain recombines TRBV28 with TRBJ2-5; the match to TRBD2 covers 11 bases. Unmatched junction bases numbered 8, after V lost 2 bases and J lost 6 bases. This CDR3 contains 16 residues. Germline V gene sequence: CDR1 MDHEN, CDR2 SYDVKM. This CDR3 reads CASSLPTSGRRKTQYF. The DNA of the CDR3 is TGTGCCAGCAGTTTACCAACTAGCGGGAGACGGAAGACCCAGTACTTC.

This clonotype was seen a handful of times. The chain links TRBV5-1 to TRBJ2-6; 9 bases are a match to TRBD1. Germline V gene lookup returns CDR1 SGHRS and CDR2 YFSETQ. V was pared by 4 bases and J by 0 bases, with 11 bases of the junction left unmatched. CDR3 length: 19 amino acids. The CDR3 nucleotides are TGCGCCAGCAGCCACAAGACTACAGGGGGCCCCTCTGGGGCCAACGTCCTGACTTTC. This sequence encodes CASSHKTTGGPSGANVLTF. The full variable domain, with the rest looked up from reference TRBV5-1 and TRBJ2-6, is KAGVTQTPRYLIKTRGQQVTLSCSPISGHRSVSWYQQTPGQGLQFLFEYFSETQRNKGNFPGRFSGRQFSNSRSEMNVSTLELGDSALYLCASSHKTTGGPSGANVLTFGAGSRLTVL.

This clonotype was observed at least ten times. This chain uses TRBV7-3 with TRBJ1-1; 7 bases are a match to TRBD1. Germline V gene data show CDR1 as SGHTA and CDR2 as FQGTGA. V lost 5 bases, J lost 8 bases, and 11 bases stayed unmatched. The CDR3 consists of 14 residues. The CDR3, as DNA: TGTGCCAGCAGCAGATCAGGGGGGAGACAGGAAGCTTTCTTT. Amino acids: CASSRSGGRQEAFF.

The chain is built from TRBV20-1 and TRBJ2-1, with 13 bases aligning to TRBD2. Germline CDR1 DFQATT, CDR2 SNEGSKA (reference sequence). V shed 4 bases, J shed 6 bases, and the junction held 9 bases outside the gene matches. The CDR3 length is 16 residues. The CDR3 here is CSATSATSGRANEQFF. For the CDR3, the DNA is TGCAGTGCTACCTCCGCCACTAGCGGGAGGGCCAATGAGCAGTTCTTC.

About this clonotype itself: One end of the junction does not line up with germline, which may come from a read error. The gene calls are TRBV6-1 and TRBJ2-1, with a possible D match to TRBD2 (6 bases). CDR1 and CDR2 from the germline V gene are MNHNS and SASEGT. This CDR3 is 16 amino acids long. In nucleotides, the CDR3 is TGTGCCCGCAGTGGCCTCGGGACTCCGATGAACAATGAGCAGTTCTTC. This gives the protein CARSGLGTPMNNEQFF.

This clonotype was seen at least ten times. CDR3 in DNA: TGTGCCAGCAGCCTAGACGCGTTAAGGGACAATGAGCAGTTCTTC. It is translated as CASSLDALRDNEQFF. This rearrangement joins TRBV7-3 to TRBJ2-1; D is unresolved. The CDR3 is 15 residues long. Trimming pared 5 bases from V and 5 bases from J, leaving 16 bases between. CDR1 is SGHTA, CDR2 FQGTGA, per germline.

The chain uses TRBV4-1 and TRBJ2-6; TRBD1 aligns across 7 bases. Germline V lookup: CDR1 MGHRA, CDR2 YSYEKL. Trimming removed 4 bases from V and 2 bases from J; junction bases left unmatched: 2. The CDR3 consists of 15 residues. The CDR3 loop reads CASSLQGPGANVLTF. For the CDR3, the DNA is TGCGCCAGCAGCCTACAGGGGCCTGGGGCCAACGTCCTGACTTTC.

This clonotype was recorded many times. The chain combines TRBV6-1 with TRBJ1-1; D call uncertain. CDR1 is MNHNS, CDR2 SASEGT, per germline. Trimming shortened V by 5 bases and J by 3 bases, and 4 bases separated the two germline ends. The CDR3 is 11 residues long. The CDR3 nucleotides read TGTGCCAGCAGTTCGGACACTGAAGCTTTCTTT. Translating gives CASSSDTEAFF.

The chain links TRBV28 to TRBJ1-5; 8 positions agree with TRBD1. Germline V gives CDR1 MDHEN, CDR2 SYDVKM. The CDR3 totals 15 residues. The trim removed 7 bases at V and 4 bases at J, leaving 9 bases unmatched. Here the CDR3 reads CASTPGQAGNQPQHF. The CDR3, as DNA: TGTGCCAGCACCCCGGGACAGGCAGGGAATCAGCCCCAGCATTTT.

The CDR3 loop reads CSVEERGRDTDTQYF. The CDR3 region has the DNA TGCAGCGTTGAAGAACGGGGCCGAGACACAGATACGCAGTATTTT. This chain joins TRBV29-1 and TRBJ2-3; TRBD1 or TRBD2 may be the D gene (5 bases each). In germline, CDR1 is SQVTM, CDR2 ANQGSEA. This CDR3 has 15 residues. V lost 0 bases and J 2 bases, leaving 12 bases between the germline ends.

J is TRBJ2-2 and V is TRBV2, with 8 bases lining up with TRBD1. Germline values: CDR1 SNHLY, CDR2 FYNNEI. The CDR3 length is 15 residues. J was trimmed by 4 bases and V by 8 bases; bases with no gene match: 9. The CDR3 DNA reads TGTGCCAGCGCCCCGAGGGACAGGAGCACCGGGGAGCTGTTTTTT. It codes for CASAPRDRSTGELFF.

The chain carries TRBV6-1 and TRBJ1-5, with a tentative D call TRBD1 (6 bases). The CDR3 runs 18 residues. Trimming pared 5 bases from V and 2 bases from J, leaving 22 bases between. Germline CDR1 reads MNHNS; CDR2 reads SASEGT. DNA of the CDR3: TGTGCCAGCAGTTCCTTAAGATCAGGGGTAGGGGGCAATCAGCCCCAGCATTTT. Encoded protein: CASSSLRSGVGGNQPQHF.

This chain joins TRBV18 and TRBJ1-2; D is unresolved. The CDR3 consists of 13 residues. With 5 bases removed from V and 0 bases from J, the gap between germline ends came to 7 bases. CDR1 is KGHSH and CDR2 is LQKENI in the germline V gene. CDR3 residues: CASSTDPNYGYTF. Here the CDR3 DNA reads TGTGCCAGCTCAACCGATCCTAACTATGGCTACACCTTC. Using reference TRBV18 and TRBJ1-2 for the parts outside the CDR3, the full variable domain is NAGVMQNPRHLVRRRGQEARLRCSPMKGHSHVYWYRQLPEEGLKFMVYLQKENIIDESGMPKERFSAEFPKEGPSILRIQQVVRGDSAAYFCASSTDPNYGYTFGSGTRLTVV.